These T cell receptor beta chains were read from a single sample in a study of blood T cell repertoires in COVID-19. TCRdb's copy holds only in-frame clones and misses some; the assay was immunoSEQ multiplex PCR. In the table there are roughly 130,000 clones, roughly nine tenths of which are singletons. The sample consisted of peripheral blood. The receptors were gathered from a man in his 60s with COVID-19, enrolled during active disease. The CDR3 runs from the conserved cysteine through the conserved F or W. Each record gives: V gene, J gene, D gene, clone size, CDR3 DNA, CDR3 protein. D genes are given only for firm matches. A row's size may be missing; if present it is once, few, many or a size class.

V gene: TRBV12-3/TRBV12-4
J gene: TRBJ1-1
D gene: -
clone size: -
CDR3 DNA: TGTGCCAGCAGTTGGGGGGAGCACACTGAAGCTTTCTTT
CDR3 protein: CASSWGEHTEAFF

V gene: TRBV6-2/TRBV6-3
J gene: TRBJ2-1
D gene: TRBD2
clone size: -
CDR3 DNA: TGTGCCAGCAGTTATCTGACTAGCGGGAGCCCCCGGTATGAGCAGTTCTTC
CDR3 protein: CASSYLTSGSPRYEQFF

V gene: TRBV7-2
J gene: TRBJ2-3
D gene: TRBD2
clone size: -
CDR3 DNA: TGTGCCAGCAGCTCTCCGACTAGCGGGAGGAGGGCAGATACGCAGTATTTT
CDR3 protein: CASSSPTSGRRADTQYF

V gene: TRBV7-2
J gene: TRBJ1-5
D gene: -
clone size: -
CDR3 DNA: TGTGCCAGCAGCTCGGACAGTAGCTATCAGCCCCAGCATTTT
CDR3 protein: CASSSDSSYQPQHF

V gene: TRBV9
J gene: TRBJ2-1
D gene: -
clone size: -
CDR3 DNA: TGTGCCAGCAGCGTAGCGAGCTCCTACAATGAGCAGTTCTTC
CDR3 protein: CASSVASSYNEQFF

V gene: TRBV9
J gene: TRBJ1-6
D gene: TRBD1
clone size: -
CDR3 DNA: TGTGCCAGCAGCTCTGCGGGACAGGTCGATTCACCCCTCCACTTT
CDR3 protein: CASSSAGQVDSPLHF

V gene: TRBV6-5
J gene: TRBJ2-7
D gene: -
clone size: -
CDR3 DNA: TGTGCCAGCAGTTACTCTCGGGAAATCGGCTCCTACGAGCAGTACTTC
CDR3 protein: CASSYSREIGSYEQYF

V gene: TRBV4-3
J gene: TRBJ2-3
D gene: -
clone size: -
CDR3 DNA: TGCGCCAGCAGCCAAGACCTAGGAACAGATACGCAGTATTTT
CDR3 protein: CASSQDLGTDTQYF

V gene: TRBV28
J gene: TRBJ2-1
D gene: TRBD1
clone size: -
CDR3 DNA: TGTGCCAGCAGTTTACGGGGACAGGGGGCGGGCGCCTACAATGAGCAGTTCTTC
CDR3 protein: CASSLRGQGAGAYNEQFF

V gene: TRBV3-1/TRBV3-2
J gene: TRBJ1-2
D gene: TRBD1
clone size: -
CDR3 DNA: TGTGCCAGCAGCCAACCCCTCGGACAGGTCCATGGCTACACCTTC
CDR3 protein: CASSQPLGQVHGYTF

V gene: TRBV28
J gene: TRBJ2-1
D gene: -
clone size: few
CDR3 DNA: TGTGCCAGCATCAAACTTGAGTCCTACAATGAGCAGTTCTTC
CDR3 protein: CASIKLESYNEQFF

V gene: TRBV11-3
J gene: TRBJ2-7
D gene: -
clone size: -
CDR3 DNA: TGTGCCAGCAGCTTAAACAGCCTAAGACGAGAGCAGTACTTC
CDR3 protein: CASSLNSLRREQYF

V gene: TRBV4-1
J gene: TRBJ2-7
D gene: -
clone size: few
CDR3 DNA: TGCGCCAGCAGCCAAGATCAGGGTGGGAACTACGAGCAGTACTTC
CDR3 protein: CASSQDQGGNYEQYF

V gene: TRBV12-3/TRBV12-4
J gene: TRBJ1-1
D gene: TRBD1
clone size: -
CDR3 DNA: TGTGCCAGCAGTGCCCCAGGGGGCGAAGCTTTCTTT
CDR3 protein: CASSAPGGEAFF

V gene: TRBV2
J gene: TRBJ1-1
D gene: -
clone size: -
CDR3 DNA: TGTGCCAGCAGTGAATCAGCAGGGATTTCTGAAGCTTTCTTT
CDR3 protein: CASSESAGISEAFF

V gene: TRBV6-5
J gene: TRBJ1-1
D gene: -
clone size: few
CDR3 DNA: TGTGCCAGCGTTTCCGGGACAACCCTGAACACTGAAGCTTTCTTT
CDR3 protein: CASVSGTTLNTEAFF

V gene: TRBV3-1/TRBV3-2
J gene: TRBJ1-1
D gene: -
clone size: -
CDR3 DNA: TGTGCCAGCAGCCAGTCCCCCCGTATTGAAGCTTTCTTT
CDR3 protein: CASSQSPRIEAFF